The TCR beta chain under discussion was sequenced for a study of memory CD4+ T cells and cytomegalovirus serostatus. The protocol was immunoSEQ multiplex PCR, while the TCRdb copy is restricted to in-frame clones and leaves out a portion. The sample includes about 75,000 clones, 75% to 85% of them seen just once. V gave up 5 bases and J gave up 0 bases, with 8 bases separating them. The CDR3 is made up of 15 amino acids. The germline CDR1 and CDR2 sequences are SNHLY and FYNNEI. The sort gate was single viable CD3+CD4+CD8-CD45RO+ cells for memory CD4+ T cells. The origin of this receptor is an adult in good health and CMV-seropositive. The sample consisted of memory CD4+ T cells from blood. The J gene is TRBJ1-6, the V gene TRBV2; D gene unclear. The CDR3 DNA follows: TGTGCCAGCAGTTTGGAACACTCCTATAATTCACCCCTCCACTTT. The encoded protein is CASSLEHSYNSPLHF.